The source of this T cell receptor beta chain is a study of cytomegalovirus exposure and HLA in healthy donors. Whole-study findings and limits: Likely technical artifact: a cluster of highly shared sequence variants. In an earlier analysis, most TCR beta V segments were productive about 87% or about 30% of the time.

V was shortened by 7 bases and J by 0 bases, with 12 bases between the two germline ends. The CDR3 has 13 amino acids. Germline V gene data show CDR1 as SQVTM and CDR2 as ANQGSEA. With regard to this clone: Its cognate antigen is unknown.

In the PCR, 60 Vbeta and 13 Jbeta primers were used. TCRdb's table, derived via immunoSEQ multiplex PCR, lists solely in-frame clones and lacks some. Of more than 95,000 clones detected, around 60% appear once; the ten largest clones hold around 3.5%. Sequenced material: PBMCs. The chain links TRBV29-1 to TRBJ1-1; D might be TRBD1 (6 bases). This clonotype originated in a man in his 60s in good health and CMV-seronegative. The CDR3 loop reads CSARGQMNTEAFF. DNA of the CDR3: TGCAGCGCCCGAGGACAGATGAACACTGAAGCTTTCTTT.